The next 22 T cell receptor beta chains were all read from a single sample in a study of cytomegalovirus exposure and HLA in healthy donors (dated by TCRdb to 2015 to 2018). The library came from the immunoSEQ multiplex PCR assay. For the multiplex PCR, a mixture combining 60 forward primers for TCR Vbeta segments and 13 reverse primers for TCR Jbeta segments was used. Not all clones reach the TCRdb copy of this immuneACCESS table, which keeps in-frame sequences only. Checked studies attribute under half of the gap to unresolved V genes and leave the rest unexplained. The sample profile shows more than 95,000 clones; about 12% of them were found once. The ten largest make up 15% to 20% of the sample. Sequenced input: PBMCs. These receptors all stem from a man aged 35-49 years in good health and CMV-seropositive.

This clone was detected only a few times. The rearrangement joins TRBV5-1 to TRBJ2-7; 10 bases fit TRBD2. The CDR3 contains 15 residues. The ends lost 2 bases at V and 4 bases at J; junction bases unmatched: 6. In germline, CDR1 is SGHRS, CDR2 YFSETQ. In DNA, the CDR3 is TGCGCCAGCAGCTTAGCGGGAGGGCCCTTATACGAGCAGTACTTC. It codes for CASSLAGGPLYEQYF.

In this sample, this clone turned up a few times. This chain connects TRBV6-5 to TRBJ2-1, with TRBD1 identical over 7 bases. The junction had 6 bases not matched to a gene; V was cut back by 4 bases and J by 9 bases. Per the germline V gene, CDR1 is MNHEY and CDR2 is SVGAGI. The CDR3 sequence is 13 residues long. In DNA form, the CDR3 reads TGTGCCAGCAGTTGGGACAGAAGGGGTGAGCAGTTCTTC. Its protein is CASSWDRRGEQFF.

The J gene is TRBJ2-2, the V gene TRBV10-3; the D gene is possibly TRBD1 (6 bases). Per germline, CDR1 ENHRY and CDR2 SYGVKD. The V gene lost 4 bases and the J gene lost 1 base, with 7 bases spanning the gap. CDR3 length: 14 amino acids. The CDR3 reads CAISGTENTGELFF. CDR3 bases: TGTGCCATCAGTGGGACAGAGAACACCGGGGAGCTGTTTTTT.

In this sample, this clone turned up a few times. The chain has TRBV7-9 and TRBJ1-1, with TRBD1 as a possible D gene (5 bases). The V gene lost 5 bases and the J gene lost 2 bases, with 12 bases spanning the gap. CDR1 SEHNR and CDR2 FQNEAQ come from the germline V gene (reference sequence). CDR3 length equals 14 residues. The CDR3 protein is CASSAGDVNTEAFF. As DNA, the CDR3 is TGTGCCAGCAGCGCGGGGGACGTAAACACTGAAGCTTTCTTT.

In its sample, this clone was seen a few times. The chain recombines TRBV19 with TRBJ1-3; 8 bases match TRBD1. The CDR3 totals 15 residues. Unmatched junction bases numbered 9, after V lost 10 bases and J lost 1 base. Germline values: CDR1 LNHDA, CDR2 SQIVND (reference sequence). CDR3: CATQGALGSGNTIYF. CDR3 DNA sequence: TGTGCCACTCAGGGGGCGCTTGGTTCTGGAAACACCATATATTTT.

This chain links TRBV7-3 with TRBJ2-1, with D tentatively TRBD2 (8 bases). Trimming stripped 5 bases from V and 2 bases from J, with 16 bases between. CDR1 is SGHTA and CDR2 is FQGTGA in the germline V gene. The CDR3 is 16 amino acids. The DNA of the CDR3 is TGTGCCAGCAGCCCAGGGGGGCGGGGGGCCTACAATGAGCAGTTCTTC. Protein: CASSPGGRGAYNEQFF.

V usage is TRBV28 and J usage is TRBJ1-2; D is undetermined. The germline V gene has CDR1 MDHEN and CDR2 SYDVKM. The length of the CDR3 is 13 residues. Trimming took 3 bases from V and 2 from J, leaving 7 bases between them. The CDR3 nucleotides are TGTGCCAGCAGTTTCCTCCCCAACTATGGCTACACCTTC. Translating it yields CASSFLPNYGYTF.

V is TRBV2 and J is TRBJ2-6; D is undetermined. Trimming took 4 bases from V and 1 from J, leaving 11 bases between them. Germline lookup yields CDR1 SNHLY and CDR2 FYNNEI. CDR3 length: 16 amino acids. CDR3 sequence (DNA): TGTGCCAGCAGTGGACGGGTACGGTCTGGGGCCAACGTCCTGACTTTC. It specifies CASSGRVRSGANVLTF.

The sample holds a few counts of this clone. The CDR3 spells CASSLGGQKLYNEQFF. DNA for the CDR3: TGTGCCAGCAGCTTAGGGGGACAAAAACTTTACAATGAGCAGTTCTTC. The genes are TRBV7-6 and TRBJ2-1; TRBD1 might be the D (6 bases). V was cut by 1 base and J by 4 bases, with 14 bases left in between. The CDR3 is 16 residues long. Germline CDR1 is SGHVS and CDR2 is FNYEAQ.

This chain uses TRBV27 with TRBJ1-5, with 7 nucleotides matching TRBD1. The CDR3 contains 14 residues. Germline V gene sequence: CDR1 MNHEY, CDR2 SMNVEV (reference sequence). V was pared by 8 bases and J by 2 bases, with 6 bases of the junction left unmatched. CDR3 sequence (DNA): TGTGCCAGCCGAGTCGGACAGGGCAATCAGCCCCAGCATTTT. Its protein is CASRVGQGNQPQHF.

In this sample, this clone turned up a few times. V is TRBV29-1 and J is TRBJ2-7; 15 nucleotides line up with TRBD2. V trimming: 4 bases; J trimming: 3 bases; junction bases outside the gene matches: 4. The CDR3 is 15 amino acids. Germline V gene lookup returns CDR1 SQVTM and CDR2 ANQGSEA. In DNA form, the CDR3 reads TGCAGCGTTGTGCCGGGACTAGCGGGAGGCTACGAGCAGTACTTC. Amino acid sequence: CSVVPGLAGGYEQYF.

This clone was counted between two and nine times. The chain combines TRBV11-2 with TRBJ1-1; D perhaps matches TRBD1 (5 bases). V lost 6 bases and J 1 base, leaving 9 bases between the germline ends. Germline CDR1 reads SGHAT; CDR2 reads FQNNGV. The CDR3 sequence is 13 residues long. The DNA of the CDR3 is TGTGCCAGCAGAGCTACAGGGAACACTGAAGCTTTCTTT. Amino acid sequence: CASRATGNTEAFF.

V is TRBV10-2 and J is TRBJ2-1; 9 bases map to TRBD2. Losses at the gene ends were 2 bases for V and 2 bases for J; bases not matched to a gene: 10. The CDR3 is made up of 18 amino acids. Germline V gene sequence: CDR1 WSHSY, CDR2 SAAADI. The CDR3 DNA reads TGCGCCAGCAGTGAGCCGTTCCTTAGCGGGAGACCCTACAATGAGCAGTTCTTC. It yields the protein CASSEPFLSGRPYNEQFF.

CDR3 coding DNA: TGTGCCAGTAGTACCTTTACGGGACAGCGCTCATCCGGATTCTACGAGCAGTACTTC. Protein sequence: CASSTFTGQRSSGFYEQYF. The J gene is TRBJ2-7, the V gene TRBV19, with 7 bases fitting TRBD1. Germline values: CDR1 LNHDA, CDR2 SQIVND (reference sequence). This CDR3 region has 19 residues. Trimming cost V 4 bases and J 3 bases; bases outside gene matches: 21.

This sequence joins TRBV7-2 and TRBJ2-7; 9 bases fit TRBD2. Per the germline V gene, CDR1 is SGHTA and CDR2 is FQGNSA. Unmatched junction bases numbered 4, after V lost 1 base and J lost 0 bases. CDR3 length equals 16 residues. This CDR3 reads CASSLGGLAGSYEQYF. CDR3 sequence (DNA): TGTGCCAGCAGCTTAGGGGGACTAGCCGGCTCCTACGAGCAGTACTTC.

The chain is built from TRBV2 and TRBJ2-7; 8 bases are shared with TRBD1. There are 13 residues in the CDR3. After removal of 7 bases from V and 6 bases from J, the junction contained 8 bases not matched to a gene. Germline V CDR1 and CDR2: SNHLY, FYNNEI. As DNA, the CDR3 is TGTGCCAGCAAGACAGGGGAGGTCGGCGAGCAGTACTTC. This gives the protein CASKTGEVGEQYF.

This chain uses TRBV30 with TRBJ2-3; the match to TRBD2 covers 10 bases. With 3 bases clipped from V and 3 bases from J, the junction kept 6 bases outside the gene matches. CDR1 and CDR2 (germline): GTSNPN, SVGIG (reference sequence). CDR3 size: 15 residues. CDR3 in amino acids: CAWSPLAGVTDTQYF. CDR3 sequence (DNA): TGTGCCTGGAGCCCCCTAGCGGGAGTAACAGATACGCAGTATTTT.

This clone was observed a handful of times. This chain joins TRBV30 and TRBJ2-7, with 8 bases matching TRBD2. This CDR3 is 14 amino acids long. CDR1 and CDR2 from the germline V gene are GTSNPN and SVGIG (reference sequence). Trimming took 0 bases from V and 4 from J; bases not matched to a gene: 5. This chain's CDR3 is CAWSVIKREYEQYF. The CDR3 bases are TGTGCCTGGAGTGTTATCAAGCGGGAGTACGAGCAGTACTTC.

The chain links TRBV5-1 to TRBJ2-2; TRBD2 aligns across 10 bases. CDR1 SGHRS and CDR2 YFSETQ come from the germline V gene. There are 16 residues in the CDR3. J lost 7 bases, V lost 2 bases, and 8 bases had no gene match. The CDR3 spells CASSFSGLAYIGELFF. DNA of the CDR3: TGCGCCAGCAGCTTTTCGGGACTAGCGTATATCGGGGAGCTGTTTTTT.

This clone occurred a few times. In DNA, the CDR3 is TGCGCCAGCAGCCAAGTGCGGCTAGCGGTGTATGATGAGCAGTTCTTC. This encodes CASSQVRLAVYDEQFF. The V gene is TRBV4-1, the J gene TRBJ2-1; TRBD2 aligns across 7 bases. This CDR3 comprises 16 residues. Germline CDR1 MGHRA, CDR2 YSYEKL. Germline trimming cut 1 base from V and 8 bases from J; bases unmatched to any gene: 11.

In this sample, this clone turned up a few times. A junction end diverges from the germline sequence, so it may reflect a read error. This specimen includes other DNA sequences encoding the same CDR3. V usage is TRBV11-2 and J usage is TRBJ2-7, with TRBD2 matching 9 bases. The CDR3 is 15 amino acids. The germline V gene encodes CDR1 SGHAT and CDR2 FQNNGV. CDR3 protein: CASSSMGREGHEQYF. The DNA of the CDR3 is TGTGCCAGCAGCTCCATGGGGCGGGAGGGCCACGAGCAGTATTTC.

This clone was recorded a few times. The V and J genes are TRBV5-4 and TRBJ1-2; no definite D call. Looked up from germline, CDR1 is SGHNT and CDR2 is YYREEE (reference sequence). V was trimmed by 5 bases and J by 0 bases, leaving 11 bases between them. The CDR3 totals 14 residues. CDR3 DNA: TGTGCCAGCAGGTCGGCGGGTTCTAACTATGGCTACACCTTC. Protein product: CASRSAGSNYGYTF.